These T cell receptor beta chains were read from a single sample in a study of T cell responses to AZD1222 COVID-19 vaccine. Assay used: immunoSEQ multiplex PCR; TCRdb lists only in-frame clones, some missing. The profile shows around 100,000 clones, less than 95% of them singletons. The sequenced sample was peripheral blood, obtained on day 0 of AZD1222 vaccination. These receptors were collected from an adult in good health. The CDR3 runs from the conserved cysteine through the conserved F or W. Fields, in order: D gene, J gene, clone size, V gene, CDR3 DNA, CDR3 protein. A D gene is named only where the DNA matches it firmly. The size of a clone is reported for some rows only, either as once, few or many, or as a class for expanded clones.

TRBD2 TRBJ2-3 NA TRBV27 TGTGCCAGCAGTCCGGAACTAGCGGGGGTGGGTTTTGGTACGCAGTATTTT CASSPELAGVGFGTQYF
TRBD2 TRBJ2-3 NA TRBV5-6 TGTGCCAGCACCCTTGGCGGGACTAGCGGGGAGCCCACAGATACGCAGTATTTT CASTLGGTSGEPTDTQYF
TRBD1 TRBJ2-7 NA TRBV30 TGTGCAACGGACAGGTCCTCCTACGAGCAGTACTTC CATDRSSYEQYF
NA TRBJ1-3 NA TRBV2 TGTGCCAGCAGTGACAGGTTCTCTGGAAACACCATATATTTT CASSDRFSGNTIYF
NA TRBJ2-3 once TRBV15 TGTGCCACCAGCAGAGCCACAATGGATACGCAGTATTTT CATSRATMDTQYF
NA TRBJ1-2 NA TRBV7-8 TGTGCCAGCAGCTTAGATCGGGGGCTGGACTATGGCTACACCTTC CASSLDRGLDYGYTF
NA TRBJ2-5 once TRBV3-1/TRBV3-2 TGTGCCAGCAGCCAAGATCAAGAGACCCAGTACTTC CASSQDQETQYF
NA TRBJ2-3 NA TRBV10-3 TGTGCCATCAGAAATGTAGATACGCAGTATTTT CAIRNVDTQYF
NA TRBJ2-7 NA TRBV27 TGTGCCAGCAGTTTATCCCTGACAGGCTACGAGCAGTACTTC CASSLSLTGYEQYF
NA TRBJ1-5 NA TRBV28 TGTGCCAGCAGTTTCTCAGGGTTCGGCAATCAGCCCCAGCATTTT CASSFSGFGNQPQHF
TRBD2 TRBJ2-1 NA TRBV5-1 TGCGCCAGCAGCATACCCGGGACTAGCGGGGGAAAAGAGCAGTTCTTC CASSIPGTSGGKEQFF
NA TRBJ1-4 NA TRBV5-4 TGTGCTGGTTCGGGTGATAATGAAAAACTGTTTTTT CAGSGDNEKLFF
NA TRBJ1-2 NA TRBV11-2 TGTGCCAGCAGCTTAGGGGGGCGGAACTATGGCTACACCTTC CASSLGGRNYGYTF
NA TRBJ1-3 NA TRBV30 TGTGCCTGGAGCCCTAACCTCCGGCTTCGGGGCACCATATATTTT CAWSPNLRLRGTIYF
NA TRBJ1-6 NA TRBV7-8 TGTGCCAGCAGCCCGCAATTGACAGGACATTCACCCCTCCACTTT CASSPQLTGHSPLHF
TRBD1 TRBJ2-5 NA TRBV11-2 TGTGCCAGCAGCTTCACAGGGGGCGCGGATAAGACCCAGTACTTC CASSFTGGADKTQYF
TRBD2 TRBJ2-3 NA TRBV28 TGTGCCAGCAGTGCTAGCGGGGTAACCACAGATACGCAGTATTTT CASSASGVTTDTQYF
NA TRBJ1-1 NA TRBV2 TGTGCCAGCTGCCCAATGGGTACTGAAGCTTTCTTT CASCPMGTEAFF
TRBD2 TRBJ2-2 NA TRBV6-4 TGTGCCAGCTCCCGGGGGGGAAACACCGGGGAGCTGTTTTTT CASSRGGNTGELFF
TRBD2 TRBJ2-2 NA TRBV2 TGTGCCGGCGGGGGTTTAGGGTCCGCCGGGGAGCTGTTTTTT CAGGGLGSAGELFF
NA TRBJ1-1 NA TRBV18 TGTGCCAGCTCCTCCGGGACGGAGAACACTGAAGCTTTCTTT CASSSGTENTEAFF
NA TRBJ2-2 NA TRBV7-9 TGTGCCAGCAGGGGCACCGGGGAGCTGTTTTTT CASRGTGELFF
NA TRBJ2-2 NA TRBV7-9 TGTGCCAGCAGCACCGGACCGCCCACGAACACCGGGGAGCTGTTTTTT CASSTGPPTNTGELFF
NA TRBJ2-7 NA TRBV7-9 TGTGCCAGCAGCTTAAACGGGTACGAGCAGTACTTC CASSLNGYEQYF
NA TRBJ1-2 NA TRBV28 TGTGCCAGCAGTTTAGGACAGCTTATTAACTATGGCTACACCTTC CASSLGQLINYGYTF
NA TRBJ2-7 NA TRBV11-2 TGTGCCAGCAGGGGTTACCGCGCCCCAGGGAGCTCCTACGAGCAGTACTTC CASRGYRAPGSSYEQYF
NA TRBJ1-4 NA TRBV19 TGTGCCAGTACCGACCAGCGTAATGAAAAACTGTTTTTT CASTDQRNEKLFF
TRBD2 TRBJ2-1 NA TRBV2 TGTGCCAGCAGTGAAAGCGGGGGTCAGAGGAATGAGCAGTTCTTC CASSESGGQRNEQFF
TRBD1 TRBJ1-6 NA TRBV5-1 TGCGCCAGCAGCCTTGGACAGGGAGGGTCCTATAATTCACCCCTCCACTTT CASSLGQGGSYNSPLHF
NA TRBJ2-7 NA TRBV27 TGTGCCAGCAGTTCTCAACTGTCTTTCTACGAGCAGTACTTC CASSSQLSFYEQYF
TRBD1 TRBJ1-1 NA TRBV19 TGTGCCAGTAGTATGGAGACAGGGACCGGGGACACTGAAGCTTTCTTT CASSMETGTGDTEAFF
TRBD2 TRBJ2-3 NA TRBV7-8 TGTGCCAGCAGCTTAGCCGGACTAGCGGAAAGCACAGATACGCAGTATTTT CASSLAGLAESTDTQYF
NA TRBJ2-6 NA TRBV6-1 TGTGCCAGCAGTGAGACAGTGAACTCTGGGGCCAACGTCCTGACTTTC CASSETVNSGANVLTF
TRBD1 TRBJ1-5 NA TRBV19 TGTGCCAGTAGTATAGGACAGGGAGGACAGCCCCAGCATTTT CASSIGQGGQPQHF
NA TRBJ1-1 NA TRBV7-2 TGTGCCAGCAGCGCCACAGCGAACACTGAAGCTTTCTTT CASSATANTEAFF
NA TRBJ1-5 NA TRBV2 TGTGCCAGCAGCGCTACAGGGTTCCGTCAGCCCCAGCATTTT CASSATGFRQPQHF
NA TRBJ1-1 NA TRBV6-2/TRBV6-3 TGTGCCAGCAGTTATAGACGCGGCACTGAAGCTTTCTTT CASSYRRGTEAFF
NA TRBJ2-1 NA TRBV10-1 TGCGCCAGCAGACAGGGGGGGGCTACGCGTGAGCAGTTCTTC CASRQGGATREQFF
NA TRBJ1-5 NA TRBV21-1 TGTGCCAGCAGGCCCAACCACATGGCCCGACGGGGGAGCAGCAATCAGCCCCAGCATTTT CASRPNHMARRGSSNQPQHF
NA TRBJ1-2 NA TRBV3-1/TRBV3-2 TGTGCCAGCAGGACTAAACAGGCCCGCGGGGACTATGGCTACACCTTC CASRTKQARGDYGYTF
NA TRBJ2-2 NA TRBV19 TGTGCCAGTAGACGGTTTGGCGGGGAGCTGTTTTTT CASRRFGGELFF
TRBD1 TRBJ1-5 NA TRBV7-9 TGTGCCAGCAGCTTACATGACAGGGCGGGAAGCAATCAGCCCCAGCATTTT CASSLHDRAGSNQPQHF
NA TRBJ1-3 once TRBV9 TGTGCCAGCAGCGGCTTGACAGGAAAAGGAAACACCATATATTTT CASSGLTGKGNTIYF
NA TRBJ2-7 once TRBV6-2/TRBV6-3 TGTGCCAGCAGTTACTCGGTCGGCTACGAGCAGTACTTC CASSYSVGYEQYF
TRBD1 TRBJ2-3 NA TRBV11-2 TGTGCCAGCAGCTTAGATAGGGGGACAGCGAGAGATACGCAGTATTTT CASSLDRGTARDTQYF
NA TRBJ2-3 NA TRBV3-1/TRBV3-2 TGTGCCAGCAGCCAAGCGGGGACAGATACGCAGTATTTT CASSQAGTDTQYF